This T cell receptor (beta chain) derives from a study of molecular identifiers for immune sequencing clone quantification. Broader study findings: Clonotypes topping 20 RNA copies carried over 97% of effector molecules but under 1% of naive ones.

One entry per CDR3 protein, called by TCRdb with MiXCR from the PCR reads. The table has approximately 97,000 distinct CDR3 sequences, 24% seen once. The CDR3 is 16 amino acids. The V and J ends lost 0 bases and 4 bases respectively, with 18 bases between them. The V gene's germline CDR1 is DFQATT and CDR2 SNEGSKA (reference sequence). This clonotype was seen a few times. As yet, its antigen is unknown. The genes are TRBV20-1 and TRBJ1-2; D uncertain. This receptor was identified in a human donor in good health. Some libraries in this study had Jurkat cell RNA spiked in. Specimen: naive CD8+ T cells from blood, with Jurkat cell RNA spiked in. The subset denotes: FACS-sorted CD8+CD4-CCR7+CD45RA+ naive T cells. In nucleotides, the CDR3 is TGCAGTGCTAGAGATACCGGTGCCGACCCGTCCTATGGCTACACCTTC. It translates to CSARDTGADPSYGYTF.